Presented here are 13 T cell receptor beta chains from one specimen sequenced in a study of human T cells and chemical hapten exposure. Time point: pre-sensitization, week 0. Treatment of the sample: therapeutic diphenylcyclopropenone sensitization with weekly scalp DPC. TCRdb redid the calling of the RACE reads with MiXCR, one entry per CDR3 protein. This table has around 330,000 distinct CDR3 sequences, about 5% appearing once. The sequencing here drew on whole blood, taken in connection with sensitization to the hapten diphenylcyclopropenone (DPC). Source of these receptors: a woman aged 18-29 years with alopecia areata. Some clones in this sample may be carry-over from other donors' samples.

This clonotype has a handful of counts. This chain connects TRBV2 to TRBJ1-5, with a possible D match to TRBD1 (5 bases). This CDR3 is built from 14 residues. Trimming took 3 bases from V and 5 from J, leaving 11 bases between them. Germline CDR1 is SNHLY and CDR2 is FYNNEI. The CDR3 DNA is TGTGCCAGCAGTGAGGAGACAGCACATCAGCCCCAGCATTTT. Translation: CASSEETAHQPQHF.

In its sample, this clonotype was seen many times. The chain's CDR3 is CAISEGNEQFF. The CDR3 DNA is TGTGCCATCAGTGAGGGGAATGAGCAGTTCTTC. The chain combines TRBV10-3 with TRBJ2-1; D ambiguous. CDR1 and CDR2 (germline): ENHRY, SYGVKD. Between the trimmed V and J ends, which lost 2 bases and 7 bases, there was a span of 3 bases. The CDR3 runs to 11 residues.

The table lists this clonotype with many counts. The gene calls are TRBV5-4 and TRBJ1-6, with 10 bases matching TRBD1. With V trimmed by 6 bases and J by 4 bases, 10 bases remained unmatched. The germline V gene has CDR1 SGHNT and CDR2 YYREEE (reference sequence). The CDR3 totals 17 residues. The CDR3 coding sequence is TGTGCCAGCACCGCCCTGGGACAGGGGATATATAATTCACCCCTCCACTTT. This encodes CASTALGQGIYNSPLHF.

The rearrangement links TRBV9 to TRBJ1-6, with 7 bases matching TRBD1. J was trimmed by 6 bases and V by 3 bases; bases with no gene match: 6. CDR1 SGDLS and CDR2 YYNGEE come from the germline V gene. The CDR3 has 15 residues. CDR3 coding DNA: TGTGCCAGCAGCGCGAGACAGGGAGTTAATTCACCCCTCCACTTT. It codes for CASSARQGVNSPLHF.

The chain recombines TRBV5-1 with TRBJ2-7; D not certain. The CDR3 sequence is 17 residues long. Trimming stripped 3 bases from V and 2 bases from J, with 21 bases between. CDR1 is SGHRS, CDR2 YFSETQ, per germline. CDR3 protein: CASSSSGPESNPYEQYF. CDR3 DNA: TGCGCCAGCAGCTCATCCGGGCCAGAGAGCAATCCCTACGAGCAGTACTTC.

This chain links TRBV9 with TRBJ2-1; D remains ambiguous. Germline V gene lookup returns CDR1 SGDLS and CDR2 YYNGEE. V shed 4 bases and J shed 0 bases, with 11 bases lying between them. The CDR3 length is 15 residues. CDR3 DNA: TGTGCCAGCAGCTCCTCCCCTACCTCCTACAATGAGCAGTTCTTC. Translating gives CASSSSPTSYNEQFF.

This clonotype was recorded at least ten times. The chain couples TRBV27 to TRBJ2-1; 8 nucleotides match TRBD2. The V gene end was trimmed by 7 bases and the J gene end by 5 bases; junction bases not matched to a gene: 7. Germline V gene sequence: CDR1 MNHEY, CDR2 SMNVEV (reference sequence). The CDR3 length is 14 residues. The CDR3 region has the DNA TGTGCCAGCATTCTTAGCGGGGCCAACAATGAGCAGTTCTTC. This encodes CASILSGANNEQFF.

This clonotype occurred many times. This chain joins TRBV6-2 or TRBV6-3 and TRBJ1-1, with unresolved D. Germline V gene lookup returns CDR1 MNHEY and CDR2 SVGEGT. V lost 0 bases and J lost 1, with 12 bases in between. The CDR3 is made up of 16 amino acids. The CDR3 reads CASSYSWVSRNTEAFF. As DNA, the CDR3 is TGTGCCAGCAGTTACTCGTGGGTATCTAGGAACACTGAAGCTTTCTTT.

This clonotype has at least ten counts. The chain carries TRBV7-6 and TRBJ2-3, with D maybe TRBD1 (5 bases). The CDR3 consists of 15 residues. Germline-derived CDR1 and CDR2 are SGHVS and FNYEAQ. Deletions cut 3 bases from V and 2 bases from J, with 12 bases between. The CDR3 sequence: CASSFSTATTDTQYF. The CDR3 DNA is TGTGCCAGCAGCTTCTCGACAGCCACCACAGATACGCAGTATTTT.

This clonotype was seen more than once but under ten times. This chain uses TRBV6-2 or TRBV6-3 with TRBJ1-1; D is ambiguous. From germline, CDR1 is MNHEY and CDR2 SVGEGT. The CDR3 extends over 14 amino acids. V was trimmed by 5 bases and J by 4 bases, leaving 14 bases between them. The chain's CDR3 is CASSPSHGGTEAFF. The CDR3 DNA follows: TGTGCCAGCAGTCCTTCTCATGGAGGCACTGAAGCTTTCTTT.

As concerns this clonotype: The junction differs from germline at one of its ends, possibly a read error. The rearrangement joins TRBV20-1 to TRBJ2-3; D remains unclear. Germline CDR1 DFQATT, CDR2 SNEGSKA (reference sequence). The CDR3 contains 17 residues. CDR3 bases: TGCAGTGCTAGAGACCGACGGGTTATGGGTTCCACAGATAGGCAGTATTTT. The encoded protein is CSARDRRVMGSTDRQYF.

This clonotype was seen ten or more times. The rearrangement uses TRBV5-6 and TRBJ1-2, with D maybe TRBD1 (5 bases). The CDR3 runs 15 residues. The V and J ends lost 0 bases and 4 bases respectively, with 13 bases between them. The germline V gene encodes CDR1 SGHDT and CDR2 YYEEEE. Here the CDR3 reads CASSLAGAQRYGYTF. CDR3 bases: TGTGCCAGCAGCTTGGCCGGGGCACAGCGCTATGGCTACACCTTC.

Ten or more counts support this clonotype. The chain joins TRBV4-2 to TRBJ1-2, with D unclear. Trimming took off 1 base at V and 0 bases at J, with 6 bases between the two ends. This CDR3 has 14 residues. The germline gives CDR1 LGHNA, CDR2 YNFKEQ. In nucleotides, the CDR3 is TGTGCCAGCAGCCAAGGCGTATCTAACTATGGCTACACCTTC. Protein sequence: CASSQGVSNYGYTF.